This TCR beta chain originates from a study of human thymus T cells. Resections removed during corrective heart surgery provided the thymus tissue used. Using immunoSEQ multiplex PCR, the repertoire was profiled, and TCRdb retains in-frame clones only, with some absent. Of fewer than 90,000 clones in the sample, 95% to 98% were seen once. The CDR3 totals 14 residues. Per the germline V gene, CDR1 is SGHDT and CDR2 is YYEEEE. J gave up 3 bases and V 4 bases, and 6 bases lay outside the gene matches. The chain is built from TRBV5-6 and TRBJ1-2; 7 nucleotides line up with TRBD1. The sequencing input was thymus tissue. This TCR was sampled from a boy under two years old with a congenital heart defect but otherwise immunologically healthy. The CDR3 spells CASSVQTGDYGYTF. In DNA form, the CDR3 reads TGTGCCAGCAGCGTACAAACAGGGGACTATGGCTACACCTTC.